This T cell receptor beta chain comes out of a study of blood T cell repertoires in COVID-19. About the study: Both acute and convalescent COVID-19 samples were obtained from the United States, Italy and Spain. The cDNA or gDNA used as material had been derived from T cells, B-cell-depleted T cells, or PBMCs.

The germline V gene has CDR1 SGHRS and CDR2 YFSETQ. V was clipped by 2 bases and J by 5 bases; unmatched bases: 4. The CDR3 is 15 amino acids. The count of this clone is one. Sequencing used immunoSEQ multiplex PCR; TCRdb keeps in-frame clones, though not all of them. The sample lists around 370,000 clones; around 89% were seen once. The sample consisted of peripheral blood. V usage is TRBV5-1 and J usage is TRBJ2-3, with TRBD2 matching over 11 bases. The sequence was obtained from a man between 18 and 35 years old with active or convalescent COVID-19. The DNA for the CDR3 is TGCGCCAGCAGCTTACTAGCGGGAGCCGGAGATACGCAGTATTTT. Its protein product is CASSLLAGAGDTQYF.